This TCR beta chain is drawn from a study of cytomegalovirus exposure and HLA in healthy donors. Notes on the study in general: The study dropped some indistinguishable V segments, TRBV6-2 and TRBV6-3 among them. HLA allele associations emerged for 17,000 or so TCR beta sequences in a later analysis, at 0.05 false discovery rate.

Primers included in the PCR were 60 Vbeta and 13 Jbeta primers. Assay: immunoSEQ multiplex PCR; the TCRdb copy retains only in-frame clones and omits some. Recorded for this sample: approximately 130,000 clones. With respect to this clone: What it binds is not known.

The germline V gene encodes CDR1 SGHVS and CDR2 FQNEAQ. The CDR3 runs 16 residues. Trimming removed 1 base from V and 4 bases from J; junction bases left unmatched: 4. The chain combines TRBV7-8 with TRBJ2-1; 10 nucleotides match TRBD2. The sequence was obtained from a woman aged 60 to 75 in good health and CMV-seronegative. The sample taken for sequencing was PBMCs. CDR3 sequence (DNA): TGTGCCAGCAGCTTAGGGACTAGCGGACTGTACAATGAGCAGTTCTTC. Encoded protein: CASSLGTSGLYNEQFF.